This is a list of T cell receptor beta chains from one sample in a study of CD8 T cells in Susac syndrome. MiXCR, run by TCRdb on the immunoSEQ multiplex PCR reads, gives a single entry per CDR3 protein. The sample holds approximately 80,000 distinct CDR3 sequences, roughly 94% seen once. Sequenced input: CD8+ T cells from PBMCs. Receptors originate from a human donor with Susac syndrome. Each CDR3 is given with its conserved first and last residue. Fields, in order: V gene, CDR3 protein.

v_gene: TRBV28
CDR3aa: CASTGPEGNQPQHF

v_gene: TRBV7-9
CDR3aa: CASSPGTWAFF

v_gene: TRBV7-3
CDR3aa: CASSLTYSREQYF

v_gene: TRBV12-3/TRBV12-4
CDR3aa: CASSPRQGTEAFF

v_gene: TRBV20-1
CDR3aa: CSARDERQGFTQYF

v_gene: TRBV20-1
CDR3aa: CSAIGLANTGELFF

v_gene: TRBV15
CDR3aa: CATSRRRSDEQYF

v_gene: TRBV9
CDR3aa: CASSSQTEAFF

v_gene: TRBV9
CDR3aa: CASSVVETPRMLNTIYF

v_gene: TRBV2
CDR3aa: CASPKGLAGDKTQYF

v_gene: TRBV12-5
CDR3aa: CASGAHPGYGYTF

v_gene: TRBV6-2/TRBV6-3
CDR3aa: CASSEVRNQPQHF

v_gene: TRBV4-1
CDR3aa: CASSQGAGKKTYEQYF

v_gene: TRBV24-1
CDR3aa: CATQLGSVSTDTQYF

v_gene: TRBV28
CDR3aa: CASSPTSGVADTQYF

v_gene: TRBV27
CDR3aa: CASSLGLTDTQYF

v_gene: TRBV20-1
CDR3aa: CSDGQRTSAYEQYF

v_gene: TRBV2
CDR3aa: CASRGQAYEQYF

v_gene: TRBV20-1
CDR3aa: CSAKEWDEQFF

v_gene: TRBV18
CDR3aa: CASSPERGAPSSYNEQFF

v_gene: TRBV6-2/TRBV6-3
CDR3aa: CASSYLGLNTEAFF

v_gene: TRBV4-1
CDR3aa: CASSQAGNQPQHF

v_gene: TRBV20-1
CDR3aa: CSASSRGPGTLMPPLHF

v_gene: TRBV6-2/TRBV6-3
CDR3aa: CASSARQTGNTEAFF

v_gene: TRBV7-9
CDR3aa: CASSTGGTAYEQYF

v_gene: TRBV11-2
CDR3aa: CASSLARDFLYNEQFF

v_gene: TRBV20-1
CDR3aa: CSAGGTRSYEQYF

v_gene: TRBV2
CDR3aa: CASLSDNSYEQYF

v_gene: TRBV9
CDR3aa: CASSVAGTVNNEQFF

v_gene: TRBV6-5
CDR3aa: CASSTSGGSYEQYF

v_gene: TRBV21-1
CDR3aa: CASSKARHTEAFF

v_gene: TRBV9
CDR3aa: CASSAPIGTSGGSYNEQFF

v_gene: TRBV30
CDR3aa: CAWEDLGEAFF

v_gene: TRBV6-5
CDR3aa: CASSYRTAGELFF

v_gene: TRBV20-1
CDR3aa: CSAPTVEAGGKNTGELFF

v_gene: TRBV6-5
CDR3aa: CASSYSGLLNTGELFF